Each of the 3 T cell receptor beta chains below was sequenced from the same sample in a study of graft-versus-host responses after intestinal transplantation. Clones were read by immunoSEQ multiplex PCR, and TCRdb kept only the in-frame ones, dropping some. This table holds about 97,000 clones, 80% to 95% found once. Material: PBMCs, obtained around 450 days after intestinal transplant. Receptors were obtained from a human patient who received an intestinal transplant, so some T cells may come from the graft donor.

The chain carries TRBV14 and TRBJ2-2, with D perhaps TRBD1 (5 bases). With 0 bases removed from V and 4 bases from J, the gap between germline ends came to 12 bases. This CDR3 contains 16 residues. Per germline, CDR1 SGHDN and CDR2 FVKESK. The CDR3 region is CASSQDQGWGTGELFF. The CDR3 bases are TGTGCCAGCAGCCAAGATCAGGGTTGGGGCACCGGGGAGCTGTTTTTT.

The V gene is TRBV11-2, the J gene TRBJ2-7; no clear D. This CDR3 has 10 amino acids. Germline CDR1 SGHAT, CDR2 FQNNGV. Trimming removed 3 bases from V and 5 bases from J, with 2 bases in between. CDR3 bases: TGTGCCAGCAGCTTTGACGAGCAGTACTTC. Its translation: CASSFDEQYF.

This clone has only one observation. The chain is built from TRBV7-8 and TRBJ2-7; no definite D call. In germline, CDR1 is SGHVS, CDR2 FQNEAQ. This CDR3 has 13 amino acids. With 4 bases removed from V and 4 bases from J, the gap between germline ends came to 11 bases. The CDR3 here is CASSSRFGYEQYF. In DNA form, the CDR3 reads TGTGCCAGCAGCTCGCGATTTGGATACGAGCAGTACTTC.